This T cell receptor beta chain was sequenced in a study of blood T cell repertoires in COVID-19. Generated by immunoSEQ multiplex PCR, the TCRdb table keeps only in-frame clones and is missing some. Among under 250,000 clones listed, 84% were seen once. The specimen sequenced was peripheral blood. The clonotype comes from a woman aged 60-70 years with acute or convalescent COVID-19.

CDR3 DNA sequence: TGTGCCAGCAGTCTCCACTACACCGGGGAGCTGTTTTTT. As protein: CASSLHYTGELFF. The chain is built from TRBV12-3 or TRBV12-4 and TRBJ2-2; no clear D gene. The CDR3 extends over 13 amino acids. Between the trimmed V and J ends, which lost 5 bases and 3 bases, there was a span of 7 bases.